This TCR beta chain was recorded in a study of blood T cell repertoires in COVID-19. Study in general: The origin of the acute and convalescent COVID-19 samples was the United States, Italy and Spain. T cells, B-cell-depleted T cells, or PBMCs supplied cDNA or gDNA.

In the original workflow: It was from reference gene primer amplification that nucleated cell counts were estimated. TCRdb's table, derived via immunoSEQ multiplex PCR, lists solely in-frame clones and lacks some. V, J and clone size are those of that table, while D and trimming were read from the DNA. The sample carries under 250,000 clones, about 84% recorded once. V dropped 4 bases and J dropped 9 bases, with 16 bases sitting between them. Germline V gene sequence: CDR1 MNHEY, CDR2 SVGAGI. CDR3 length: 14 amino acids. Participants were aged about 18 to 89 years from about two dozen US areas. This clone was seen only once.

The genes are TRBV6-5 and TRBJ1-3; a weak D match, TRBD1 (5 bases). The sample was PBMCs or T cells enriched from blood (not recorded which). This clonotype originated in a man in his thirties or forties with acute COVID-19. The CDR3 loop is CASSSRQSRTTIYF. CDR3 DNA: TGTGCCAGCAGTTCCAGACAGTCCCGAACCACCATATATTTT.